The present TCR beta chain was sequenced within a study of B cell selection in AIRE deficiency. The study, taken as a whole, reports: AIRE-deficient Tconv and Treg repertoires matched healthy donors in TCRBV, CDR3 length, diversity. Patient Tconv cells held around a third of Treg sequences shared by healthy donors. Healthy Tconv contained 36.6% of shared healthy Treg sequences; only TCRbeta sequenced.

Sorting defined conventional CD4 T cells as CD4+CD127+. A remark on this clone: Its antigen is currently unknown.

This table comes from immunoSEQ multiplex PCR, and its TCRdb copy is limited to in-frame clones, with some not included. The repertoire holds tens of thousands of clones, 95% to 98% seen once, with 0.17% in the top ten. This clonotype originated in a human donor with AIRE deficiency. Sequenced: conventional CD4+ T cells sorted from PBMCs.

The CDR3 coding sequence is TGTGCCAGCAGCTTGAAGGATATTCACCCCTCAGACTACACCTTC. It specifies CASSLKDIHPSDYTF. This chain joins TRBV5-4 and TRBJ1-2; D is undetermined. Germline assignment: CDR1 SGHNT and CDR2 YYREEE (reference sequence). CDR3 length equals 15 residues. V lost 1 base and J 10 bases, leaving 20 bases between the germline ends.